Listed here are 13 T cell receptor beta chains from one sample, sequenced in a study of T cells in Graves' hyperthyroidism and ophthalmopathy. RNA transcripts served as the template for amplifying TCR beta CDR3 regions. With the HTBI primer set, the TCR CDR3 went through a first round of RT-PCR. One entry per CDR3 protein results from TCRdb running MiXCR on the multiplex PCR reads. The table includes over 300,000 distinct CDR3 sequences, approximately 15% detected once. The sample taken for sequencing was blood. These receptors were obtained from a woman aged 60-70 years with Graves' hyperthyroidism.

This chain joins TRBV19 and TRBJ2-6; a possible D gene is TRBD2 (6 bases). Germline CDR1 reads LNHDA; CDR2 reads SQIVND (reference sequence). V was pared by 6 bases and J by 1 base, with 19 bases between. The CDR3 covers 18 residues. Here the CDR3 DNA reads TGTGCCAGTAGAAAGCCGGGAGAACCATTTTCTGGGGCCAACGTCCTGACTTTC. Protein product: CASRKPGEPFSGANVLTF. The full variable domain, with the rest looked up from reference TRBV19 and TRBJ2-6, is DGGITQSPKYLFRKEGQNVTLSCEQNLNHDAMYWYRQDPGQGLRLIYYSQIVNDFQKGDIAEGYSVSREKKESFPLTVTSAQKNPTAFYLCASRKPGEPFSGANVLTFGAGSRLTVL.

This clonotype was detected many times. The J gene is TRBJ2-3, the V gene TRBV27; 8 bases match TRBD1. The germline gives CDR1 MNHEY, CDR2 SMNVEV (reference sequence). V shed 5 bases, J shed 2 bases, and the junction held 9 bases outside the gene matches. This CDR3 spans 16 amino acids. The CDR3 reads CASSVTGTGDTDTQYF. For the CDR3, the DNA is TGTGCCAGCAGTGTCACCGGGACAGGAGACACAGATACGCAGTATTTT.

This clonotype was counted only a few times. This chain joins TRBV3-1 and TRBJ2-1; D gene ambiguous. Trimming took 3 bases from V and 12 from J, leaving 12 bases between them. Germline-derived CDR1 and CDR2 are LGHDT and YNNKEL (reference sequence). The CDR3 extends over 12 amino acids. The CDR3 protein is CASSQSAIGQFF. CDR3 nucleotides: TGTGCCAGCAGCCAGAGCGCGATTGGGCAGTTCTTC.

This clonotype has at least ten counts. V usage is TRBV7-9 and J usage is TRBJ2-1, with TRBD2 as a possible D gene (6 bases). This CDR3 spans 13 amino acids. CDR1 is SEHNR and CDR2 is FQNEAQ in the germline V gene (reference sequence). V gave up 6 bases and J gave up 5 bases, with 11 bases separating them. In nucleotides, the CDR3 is TGTGCCAGCAGGTCGGGACTGCACAATGAGCAGTTCTTC. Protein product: CASRSGLHNEQFF.

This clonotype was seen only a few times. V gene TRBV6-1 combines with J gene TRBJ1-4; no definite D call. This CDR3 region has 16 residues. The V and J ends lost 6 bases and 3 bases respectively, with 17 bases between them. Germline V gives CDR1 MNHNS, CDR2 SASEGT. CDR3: CASRKTLGKSNEKLFF. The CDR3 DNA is TGTGCCAGCAGGAAAACATTGGGGAAATCTAATGAAAAACTGTTTTTT.

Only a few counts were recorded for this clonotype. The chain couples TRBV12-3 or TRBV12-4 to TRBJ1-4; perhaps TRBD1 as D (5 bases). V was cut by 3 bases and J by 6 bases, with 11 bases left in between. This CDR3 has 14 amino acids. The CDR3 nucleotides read TGTGCCAGCAGTTTTTCAGGGTTTGATGAAAAACTGTTTTTT. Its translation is CASSFSGFDEKLFF.

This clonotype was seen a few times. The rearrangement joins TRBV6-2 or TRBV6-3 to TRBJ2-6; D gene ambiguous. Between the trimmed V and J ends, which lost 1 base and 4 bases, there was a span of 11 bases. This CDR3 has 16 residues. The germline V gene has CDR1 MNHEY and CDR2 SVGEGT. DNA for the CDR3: TGTGCCAGCAGTTACTTGATGGTGGACGGGGCCAACGTCCTGACTTTC. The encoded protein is CASSYLMVDGANVLTF.

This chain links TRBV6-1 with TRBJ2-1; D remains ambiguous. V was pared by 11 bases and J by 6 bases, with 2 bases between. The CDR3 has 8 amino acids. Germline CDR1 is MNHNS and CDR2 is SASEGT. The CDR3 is CAVNEQFF. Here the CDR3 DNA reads TGTGCCGTCAATGAGCAGTTCTTC.

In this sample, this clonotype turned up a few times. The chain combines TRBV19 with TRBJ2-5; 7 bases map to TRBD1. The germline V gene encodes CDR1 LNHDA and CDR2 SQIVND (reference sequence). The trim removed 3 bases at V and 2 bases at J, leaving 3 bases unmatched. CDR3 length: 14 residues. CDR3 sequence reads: CASSIGQAQETQYF. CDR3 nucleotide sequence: TGTGCCAGTAGTATTGGACAGGCACAAGAGACCCAGTACTTC. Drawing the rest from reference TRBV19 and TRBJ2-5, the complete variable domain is DGGITQSPKYLFRKEGQNVTLSCEQNLNHDAMYWYRQDPGQGLRLIYYSQIVNDFQKGDIAEGYSVSREKKESFPLTVTSAQKNPTAFYLCASSIGQAQETQYFGPGTRLLVL.

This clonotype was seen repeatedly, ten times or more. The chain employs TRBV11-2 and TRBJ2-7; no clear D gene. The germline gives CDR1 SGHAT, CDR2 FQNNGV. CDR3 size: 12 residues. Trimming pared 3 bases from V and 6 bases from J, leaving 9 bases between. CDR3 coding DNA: TGTGCCAGCAGCTTTCAGTTAGGCGAGCAGTACTTC. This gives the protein CASSFQLGEQYF.

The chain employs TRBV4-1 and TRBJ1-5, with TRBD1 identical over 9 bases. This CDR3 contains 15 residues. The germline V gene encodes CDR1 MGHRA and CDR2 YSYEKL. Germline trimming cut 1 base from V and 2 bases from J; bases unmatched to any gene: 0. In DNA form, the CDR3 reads TGCGCCAGCAGCCAAGGGGACAGGGGCAATCAGCCCCAGCATTTT. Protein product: CASSQGDRGNQPQHF.

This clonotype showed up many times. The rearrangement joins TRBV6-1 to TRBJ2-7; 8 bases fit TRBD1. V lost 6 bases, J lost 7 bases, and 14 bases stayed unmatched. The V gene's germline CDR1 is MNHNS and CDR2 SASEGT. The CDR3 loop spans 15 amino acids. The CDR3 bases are TGTGCCAGCAGCCCCGGGGACAGGACCTTCGGTGAGCAGTACTTC. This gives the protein CASSPGDRTFGEQYF.

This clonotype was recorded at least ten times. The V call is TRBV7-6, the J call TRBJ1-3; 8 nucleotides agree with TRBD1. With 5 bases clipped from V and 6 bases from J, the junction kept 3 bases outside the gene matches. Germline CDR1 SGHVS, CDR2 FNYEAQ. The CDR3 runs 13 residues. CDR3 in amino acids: CASSLQGANTIYF. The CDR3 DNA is TGTGCCAGCAGCCTCCAGGGGGCAAACACCATATATTTT.